This TCR beta chain was obtained from a study of cytomegalovirus exposure and HLA in healthy donors. 60 Vbeta and 13 Jbeta primers were used in PCR. Profiling relied on immunoSEQ multiplex PCR, and the TCRdb table lists in-frame clones only, not all of them. The sample has some 150,000 clones, approximately 79% seen once; the top ten hold about 4.3%. Points from the study as a whole: Per published accounts, TCR beta sequences correctly predicted the HLA-A and HLA-B alleles of most subjects. Donors belonging to an Asian-associated ancestry cluster reportedly showed fewer N-insertions in productive TCRs than the roughly 670-donor mean, according to what a later analysis found.

As to this clone: The antigen is unknown.

The CDR3 runs 14 residues. Trimming cost V 0 bases and J 1 base, with 7 bases left between them. CDR1 SGHRS and CDR2 YFSETQ come from the germline V gene. What was sequenced was PBMCs. V is TRBV5-1 and J is TRBJ1-1, with D possibly matching TRBD1 (6 bases). This receptor was identified in a man aged 18 to 35 in good health and CMV-seropositive. The CDR3 DNA is TGCGCCAGCAGCTTGGTACAGGGGAACACTGAAGCTTTCTTT. Protein product: CASSLVQGNTEAFF.